A selection of T cell receptor beta chains follows, all from one sample in a study of blood T cell repertoires in COVID-19. Here immunoSEQ multiplex PCR was the method, and the copy in TCRdb shows in-frame clones only, minus some. Of around 140,000 clones listed, about 88% are singletons. The sample consisted of peripheral blood. The receptor set was obtained from a human donor with COVID-19, enrolled during active disease. The donor label of this sample is uncertain. CDR3s include the opening cysteine and the closing phenylalanine or tryptophan. D genes are given only for firm matches. Where a row states a size, it is once, few, many or the class of an expanded clone; other rows omit it.

clone_size d_call j_call v_call cdr3_aa cdr3_nt
. . TRBJ1-1 TRBV19 CASSTDSLNTEAFF TGTGCCAGTAGTACTGACAGCCTGAACACTGAAGCTTTCTTT
. TRBD1 TRBJ1-4 TRBV7-9 CASSPRAAGGETNEKLFF TGTGCCAGCAGCCCTAGGGCGGCAGGGGGCGAAACTAATGAAAAACTGTTTTTT
once . TRBJ1-1 TRBV11-2 CASSPRGRQVSAFF TGTGCCAGCAGCCCCCGGGGCCGACAGGTATCGGCTTTCTTT
. . TRBJ2-6 TRBV18 CASSEEAPSGANVLTF TGTGCCAGCTCAGAGGAGGCACCCTCTGGGGCCAACGTCCTGACTTTC
. . TRBJ1-1 TRBV3-1/TRBV3-2 CASSQVAWSEAFF TGTGCCAGCAGCCAAGTAGCATGGTCTGAAGCTTTCTTT
once TRBD1 TRBJ1-4 TRBV5-1 CASSTGEATNEKLFF TGCGCCAGCAGCACAGGGGAAGCAACTAATGAAAAACTGTTTTTT
. TRBD1 TRBJ2-7 TRBV5-4 CASSLGTGGRYEQYF TGTGCCAGCAGCCTCGGGACAGGGGGCAGGTACGAGCAGTACTTC
. TRBD1 TRBJ2-4 TRBV4-1 CASSHRDQGEGIQYF TGCGCCAGCAGCCATAGAGACCAGGGGGAAGGCATTCAGTACTTC
. TRBD2 TRBJ2-2 TRBV10-3 CAISLIAGGLTGELFF TGTGCCATCAGCTTAATAGCGGGGGGCCTCACCGGGGAGCTGTTTTTT
. . TRBJ1-4 TRBV11-2 CASSLGGEQLFF TGTGCCAGCAGCTTAGGCGGGGAGCAACTGTTTTTT